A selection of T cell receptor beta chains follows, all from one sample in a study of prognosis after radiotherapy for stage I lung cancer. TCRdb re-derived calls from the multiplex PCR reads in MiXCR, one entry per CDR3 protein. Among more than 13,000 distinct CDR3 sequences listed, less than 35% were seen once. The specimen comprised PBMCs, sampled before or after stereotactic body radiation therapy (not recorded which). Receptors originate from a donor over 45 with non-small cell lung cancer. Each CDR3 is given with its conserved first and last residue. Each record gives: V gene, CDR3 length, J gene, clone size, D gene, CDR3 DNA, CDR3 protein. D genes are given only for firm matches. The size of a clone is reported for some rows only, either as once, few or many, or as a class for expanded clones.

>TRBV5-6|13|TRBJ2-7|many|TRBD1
TGTGCCAGCAGCAAAGGGACAGACTACGAGCAGTACTTC
CASSKGTDYEQYF
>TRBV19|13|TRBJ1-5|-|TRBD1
TGTGCCAGTAGTCAGGGGGCCAATCAGCCCCAGCATTTT
CASSQGANQPQHF
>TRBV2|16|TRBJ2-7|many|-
TGTGCCAGCAGTGAAAGTCTTCTAGGCTCAGCCTACGAGCAGTACTTC
CASSESLLGSAYEQYF
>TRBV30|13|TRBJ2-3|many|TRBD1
TGTGCCTGGGACCGGACAGGGCCGGATACGCAGTATTTT
CAWDRTGPDTQYF
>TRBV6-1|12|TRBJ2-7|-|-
TGTGCCAGTGAAGATCTGGGCTACGAGCAGTACTTC
CASEDLGYEQYF
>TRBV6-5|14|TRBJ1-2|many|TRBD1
TGTGCCAGCAGTTCCGTCGGGACAGATTATGGCTACACCTTC
CASSSVGTDYGYTF
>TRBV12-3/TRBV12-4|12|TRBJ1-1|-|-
TGTGCCAACAGCCCTGGCCGTCCTGAAGCTTTCTTT
CANSPGRPEAFF
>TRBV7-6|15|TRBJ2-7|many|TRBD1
TGTGCCAGCAGCTTAGGTGGCAGGGGGAGCGGCGAGCAGTACTTC
CASSLGGRGSGEQYF
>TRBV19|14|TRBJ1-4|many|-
TGTGCCAGTAGTATGGTTACCGGGGCTGAAAAACTGTTTTTT
CASSMVTGAEKLFF
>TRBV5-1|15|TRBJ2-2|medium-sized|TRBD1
TGCGCCAGCAGCGTACAGGGGGGAGGCACCGGGGAGCTGTTTTTT
CASSVQGGGTGELFF
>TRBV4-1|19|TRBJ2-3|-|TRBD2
TGCGCCAGCATCCAAGAAAGGGGGGCTAGCGGGTGGGCCGCAGATACGCAGTATTTT
CASIQERGASGWAADTQYF
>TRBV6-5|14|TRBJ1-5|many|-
TGTGCCAGCAGTTACACGCAGGGGTTTGGGCCCCAGCATTTT
CASSYTQGFGPQHF
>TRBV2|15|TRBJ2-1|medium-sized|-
TGTGCCAGCAGTGAGGCGGGGCGAATCGACAATGAGCAGTTCTTC
CASSEAGRIDNEQFF
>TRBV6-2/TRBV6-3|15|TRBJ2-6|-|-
TGTGCCAGCAGTGACTCGACGCTCCGGGGCCAACGTCTGACTTTC
CASSDSTLRGQRLTF
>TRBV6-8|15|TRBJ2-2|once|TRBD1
TGTGCCAGCAGTGACGGGCAGGGGGACACAAGGGAGCTGTTTTTT
CASSDGQGDTRELFF
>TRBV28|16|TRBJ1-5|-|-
TGTGCCAGTAGTTTATTGACCCAGAGTTCCCTGGGGCCCCAGCATTTT
CASSLLTQSSLGPQHF
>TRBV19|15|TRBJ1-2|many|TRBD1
TGTGCCAGTAGTCCCGGGACAGGTGCTAACTATGGCTACACCTTC
CASSPGTGANYGYTF
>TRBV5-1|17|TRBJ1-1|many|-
TGCGCCAGCAGCTTGGGTCAGGGGATCTTCGGGGGGACTGAAGCTTTCTTT
CASSLGQGIFGGTEAFF
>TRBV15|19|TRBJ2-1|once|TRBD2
TGTGCCACAAGCAGAGATCACACTAGCGGGAGGGCGACGCGCAATGAGCAGTTCTTC
CATSRDHTSGRATRNEQFF